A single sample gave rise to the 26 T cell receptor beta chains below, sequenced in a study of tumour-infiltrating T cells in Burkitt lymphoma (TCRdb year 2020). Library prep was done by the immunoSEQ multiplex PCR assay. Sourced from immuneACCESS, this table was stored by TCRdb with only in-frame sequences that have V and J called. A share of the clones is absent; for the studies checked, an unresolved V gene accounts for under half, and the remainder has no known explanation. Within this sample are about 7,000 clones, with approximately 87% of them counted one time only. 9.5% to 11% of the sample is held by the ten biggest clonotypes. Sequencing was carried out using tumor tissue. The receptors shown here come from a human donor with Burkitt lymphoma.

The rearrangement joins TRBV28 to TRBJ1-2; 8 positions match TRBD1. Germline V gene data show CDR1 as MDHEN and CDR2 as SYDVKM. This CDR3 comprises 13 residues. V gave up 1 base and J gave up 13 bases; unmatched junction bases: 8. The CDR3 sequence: CASSLFDRGEGTF. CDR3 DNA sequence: TGTGCCAGCAGTTTATTCGACAGGGGCGAAGGCACCTTC.

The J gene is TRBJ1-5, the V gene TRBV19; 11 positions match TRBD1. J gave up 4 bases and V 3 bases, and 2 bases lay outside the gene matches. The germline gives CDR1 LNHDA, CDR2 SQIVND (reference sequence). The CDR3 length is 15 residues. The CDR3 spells CASSMDRGPNQPQHF. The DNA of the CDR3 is TGTGCCAGTAGTATGGACAGGGGGCCGAATCAGCCCCAGCATTTT.

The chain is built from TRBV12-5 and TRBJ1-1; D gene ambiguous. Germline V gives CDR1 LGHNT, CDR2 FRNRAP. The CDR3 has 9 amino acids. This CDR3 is CAMNTEAFF. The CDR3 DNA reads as TGTGCCATGAACACTGAAGCTTTCTTT.

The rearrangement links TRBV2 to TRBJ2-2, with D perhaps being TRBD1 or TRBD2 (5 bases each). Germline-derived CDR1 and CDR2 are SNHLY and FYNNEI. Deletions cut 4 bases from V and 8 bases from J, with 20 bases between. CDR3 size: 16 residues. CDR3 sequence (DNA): TGTGCCAGCAGTGTCTGGGACCGACTAACCCCGGGGGAGCTGTTTTTT. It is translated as CASSVWDRLTPGELFF. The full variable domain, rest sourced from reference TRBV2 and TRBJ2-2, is EPEVTQTPSHQVTQMGQEVILRCVPISNHLYFYWYRQILGQKVEFLVSFYNNEISEKSEIFDDQFSVERPDGSNFTLKIRSTKLEDSAMYFCASSVWDRLTPGELFFGEGSRLTVL.

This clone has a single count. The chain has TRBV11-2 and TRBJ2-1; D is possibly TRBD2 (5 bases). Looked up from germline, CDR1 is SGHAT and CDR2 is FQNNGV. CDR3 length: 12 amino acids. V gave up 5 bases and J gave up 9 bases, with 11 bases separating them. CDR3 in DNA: TGTGCCAGCAGCCTCCTTGGAGGTGAGCAGTTCTTC. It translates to CASSLLGGEQFF.

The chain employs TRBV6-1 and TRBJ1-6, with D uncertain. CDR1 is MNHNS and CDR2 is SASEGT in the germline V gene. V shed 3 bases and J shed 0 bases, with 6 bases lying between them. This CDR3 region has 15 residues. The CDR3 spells CASSEVSSYNSPLHF. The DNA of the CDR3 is TGTGCCAGCAGTGAGGTGAGCTCCTATAATTCACCCCTCCACTTT.

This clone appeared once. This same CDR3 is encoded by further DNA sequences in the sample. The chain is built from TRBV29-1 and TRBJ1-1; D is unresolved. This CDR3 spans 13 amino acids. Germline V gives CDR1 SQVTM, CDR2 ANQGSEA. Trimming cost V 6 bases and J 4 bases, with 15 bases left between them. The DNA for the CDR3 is TGCAGCGTACAACAAGAGTCGGGCACTGAAGCTTTCTTT. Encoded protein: CSVQQESGTEAFF.

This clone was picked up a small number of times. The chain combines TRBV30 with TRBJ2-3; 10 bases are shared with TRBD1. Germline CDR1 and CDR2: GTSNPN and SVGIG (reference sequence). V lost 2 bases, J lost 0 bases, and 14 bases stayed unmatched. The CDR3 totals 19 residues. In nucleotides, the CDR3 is TGTGCCTGGAGTATTACGGGGACAGGGGAGGTCGGTAGCACAGATACGCAGTATTTT. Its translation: CAWSITGTGEVGSTDTQYF.

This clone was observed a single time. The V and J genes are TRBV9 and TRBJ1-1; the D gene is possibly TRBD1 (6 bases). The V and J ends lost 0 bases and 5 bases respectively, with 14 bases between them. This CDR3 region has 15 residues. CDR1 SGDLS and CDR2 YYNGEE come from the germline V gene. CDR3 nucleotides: TGTGCCAGCAGCGTAGCAGCCGGGACACCTACTGAAGCTTTCTTT. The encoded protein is CASSVAAGTPTEAFF.

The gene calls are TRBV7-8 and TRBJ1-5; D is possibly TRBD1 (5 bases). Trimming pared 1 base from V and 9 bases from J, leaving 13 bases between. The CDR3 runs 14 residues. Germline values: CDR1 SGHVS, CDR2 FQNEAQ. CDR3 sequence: CASSLEAGSWPQHF. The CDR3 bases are TGTGCCAGCAGCTTAGAGGCAGGGTCATGGCCCCAGCATTTT.

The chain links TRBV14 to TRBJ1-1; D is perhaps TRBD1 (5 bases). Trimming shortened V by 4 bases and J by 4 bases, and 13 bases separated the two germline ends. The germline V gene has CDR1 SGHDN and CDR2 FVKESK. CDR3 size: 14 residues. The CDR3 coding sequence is TGTGCCAGCAGCCCCTACAGGAGGGGCACTGAAGCTTTCTTT. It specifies CASSPYRRGTEAFF. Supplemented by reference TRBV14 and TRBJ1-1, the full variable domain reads EAGVTQFPSHSVIEKGQTVTLRCDPISGHDNLYWYRRVMGKEIKFLLHFVKESKQDESGMPNNRFLAERTGGTYSTLKVQPAELEDSGVYFCASSPYRRGTEAFFGQGTRLTVV.

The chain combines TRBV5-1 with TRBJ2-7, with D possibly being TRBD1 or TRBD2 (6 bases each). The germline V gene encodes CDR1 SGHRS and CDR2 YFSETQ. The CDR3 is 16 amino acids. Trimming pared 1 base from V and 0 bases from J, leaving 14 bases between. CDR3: CASSLRGPPSSYEQYF. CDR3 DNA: TGCGCCAGCAGCTTGCGGGGGCCGCCGAGCTCCTACGAGCAGTACTTC.

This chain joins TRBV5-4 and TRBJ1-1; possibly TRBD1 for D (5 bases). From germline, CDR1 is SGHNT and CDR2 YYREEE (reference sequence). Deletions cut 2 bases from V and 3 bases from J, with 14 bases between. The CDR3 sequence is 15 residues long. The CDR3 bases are TGTGCCAGCAGCTTCTACAGGACTGGGCACACTGAAGCTTTCTTT. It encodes CASSFYRTGHTEAFF.

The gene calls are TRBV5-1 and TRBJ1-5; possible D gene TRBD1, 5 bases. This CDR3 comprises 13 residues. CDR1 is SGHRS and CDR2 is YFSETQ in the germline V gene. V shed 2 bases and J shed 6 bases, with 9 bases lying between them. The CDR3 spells CASSFTGTQPQHF. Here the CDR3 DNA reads TGCGCCAGCAGCTTCACAGGAACTCAGCCCCAGCATTTT.

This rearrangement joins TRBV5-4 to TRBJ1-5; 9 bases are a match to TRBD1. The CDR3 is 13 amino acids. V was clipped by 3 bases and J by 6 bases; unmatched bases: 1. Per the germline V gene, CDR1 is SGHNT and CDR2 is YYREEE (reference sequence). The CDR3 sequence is CASSSDRGQPQHF. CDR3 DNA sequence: TGTGCCAGCAGCTCGGACAGGGGTCAGCCCCAGCATTTT.

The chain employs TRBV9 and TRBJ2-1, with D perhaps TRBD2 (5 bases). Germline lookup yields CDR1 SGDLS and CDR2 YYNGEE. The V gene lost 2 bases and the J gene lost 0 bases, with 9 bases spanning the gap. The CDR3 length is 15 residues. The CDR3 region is CASSVSSGSYNEQFF. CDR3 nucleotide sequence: TGTGCCAGCAGCGTGTCAAGCGGCTCCTACAATGAGCAGTTCTTC. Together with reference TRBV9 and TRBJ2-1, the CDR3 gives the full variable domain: DSGVTQTPKHLITATGQRVTLRCSPRSGDLSVYWYQQSLDQGLQFLIQYYNGEERAKGNILERFSAQQFPDLHSELNLSSLELGDSALYFCASSVSSGSYNEQFFGPGTRLTVL.

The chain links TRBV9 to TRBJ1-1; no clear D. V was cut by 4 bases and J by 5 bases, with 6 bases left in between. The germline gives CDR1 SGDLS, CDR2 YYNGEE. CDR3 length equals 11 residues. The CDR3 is CASSQVTEAFF. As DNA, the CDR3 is TGTGCCAGCAGCCAGGTGACTGAAGCTTTCTTT.

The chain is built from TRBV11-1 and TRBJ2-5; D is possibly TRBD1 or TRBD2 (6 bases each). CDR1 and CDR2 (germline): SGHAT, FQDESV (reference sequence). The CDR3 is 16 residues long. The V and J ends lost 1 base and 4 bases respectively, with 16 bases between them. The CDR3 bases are TGTGCCAGCAGCTTAGAGGGGGGACAAGAAGCAGAGACCCAGTACTTC. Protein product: CASSLEGGQEAETQYF.

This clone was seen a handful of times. The CDR3: CASSLGQGGIYNEQFF. The CDR3 DNA is TGTGCCAGCAGCTTAGGCCAGGGTGGGATTTACAATGAGCAGTTCTTC. This rearrangement joins TRBV11-2 to TRBJ2-1, with D maybe TRBD1 (5 bases). The CDR3 contains 16 residues. With 1 base removed from V and 4 bases from J, the gap between germline ends came to 14 bases. Germline V gene sequence: CDR1 SGHAT, CDR2 FQNNGV.

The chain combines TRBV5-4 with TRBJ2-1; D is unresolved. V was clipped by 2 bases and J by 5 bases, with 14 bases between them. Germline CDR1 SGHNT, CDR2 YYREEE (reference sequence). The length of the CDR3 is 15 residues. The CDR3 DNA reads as TGTGCCAGCAGCTTCGGAAGTAGCTCTCACAATGAGCAGTTCTTC. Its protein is CASSFGSSSHNEQFF.

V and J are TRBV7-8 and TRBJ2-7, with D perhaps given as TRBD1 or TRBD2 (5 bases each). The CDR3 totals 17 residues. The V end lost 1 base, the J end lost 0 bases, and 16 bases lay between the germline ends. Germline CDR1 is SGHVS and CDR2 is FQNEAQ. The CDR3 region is CASSLVARAGSSYEQYF. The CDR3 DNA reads TGTGCCAGCAGCTTAGTGGCCAGGGCAGGGAGCTCCTACGAGCAGTACTTC.

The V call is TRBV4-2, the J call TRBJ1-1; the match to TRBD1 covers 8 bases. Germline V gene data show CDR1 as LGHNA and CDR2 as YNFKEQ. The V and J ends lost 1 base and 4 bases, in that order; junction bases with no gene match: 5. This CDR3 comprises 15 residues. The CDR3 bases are TGTGCCAGCAGCCAAGCCAGAACAGGGGGCACTGAAGCTTTCTTT. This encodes CASSQARTGGTEAFF.

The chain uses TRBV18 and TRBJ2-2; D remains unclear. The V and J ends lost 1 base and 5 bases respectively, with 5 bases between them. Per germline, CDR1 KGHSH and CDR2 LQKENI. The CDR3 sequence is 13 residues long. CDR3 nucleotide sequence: TGTGCCAGCTCACCACTAGGGACCGGGGAGCTGTTTTTT. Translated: CASSPLGTGELFF.

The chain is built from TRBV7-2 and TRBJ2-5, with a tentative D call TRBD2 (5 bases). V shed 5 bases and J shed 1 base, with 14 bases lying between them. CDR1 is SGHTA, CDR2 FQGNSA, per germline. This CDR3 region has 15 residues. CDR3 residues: CASSLQTRVQETQYF. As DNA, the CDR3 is TGTGCCAGCAGCCTGCAGACGAGGGTCCAAGAGACCCAGTACTTC.

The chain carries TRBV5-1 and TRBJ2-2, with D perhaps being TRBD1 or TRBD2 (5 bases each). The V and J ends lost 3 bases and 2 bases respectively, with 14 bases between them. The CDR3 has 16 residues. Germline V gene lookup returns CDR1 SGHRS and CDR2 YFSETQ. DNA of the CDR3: TGCGCCAGCAGCTGGGAGCCCACAGGAAACACCGGGGAGCTGTTTTTT. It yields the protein CASSWEPTGNTGELFF.

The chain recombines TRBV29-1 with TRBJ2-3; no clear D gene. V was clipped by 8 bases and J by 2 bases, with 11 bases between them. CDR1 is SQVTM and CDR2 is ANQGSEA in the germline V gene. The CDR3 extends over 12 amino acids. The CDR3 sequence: CSRRNSTDTQYF. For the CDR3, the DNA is TGCAGCCGCCGGAATTCCACAGATACGCAGTATTTT.